This T cell receptor beta chain derives from a study of T cell changes during pregnancy in multiple sclerosis. This clone was detected a few times. Sequencing used immunoSEQ multiplex PCR; TCRdb keeps in-frame clones, though not all of them. Of roughly 45,000 clones detected, about 91% appear once; the ten largest clones hold around 8.1%. CDR1 is SGHDT, CDR2 YYEEEE, per germline. This CDR3 spans 13 amino acids. With 0 bases removed from V and 7 bases from J, the gap between germline ends came to 10 bases. The sample was CD8+ T cells from peripheral blood mononuclear cells, taken after pregnancy. J is TRBJ1-2 and V is TRBV5-6, with no clear D. The clonotype was recovered from a female donor with multiple sclerosis, enrolled in a pregnancy study. CDR3 DNA: TGTGCCAGCAGCTTGGTAACTGCTTCTGGCTACACCTTC. Protein product: CASSLVTASGYTF.